Following are 17 T cell receptor beta chains from one sample sequenced in a study of shared clonotypes between healthy human individuals. Produced via immunoSEQ multiplex PCR; TCRdb's table is partial and in-frame only. The profile shows about 490,000 clones, about 80% of them singletons. Sequencing was done on a sample of PBMCs. Source of these receptors: a woman between 35 and 50 years old in good health. Some clones in this sample may be carry-over from other donors' samples.

The chain joins TRBV7-9 to TRBJ1-3; D gene ambiguous. Trimming cost V 5 bases and J 1 base, with 12 bases left between them. Germline V gene sequence: CDR1 SEHNR, CDR2 FQNEAQ (reference sequence). The CDR3 runs 15 residues. The DNA of the CDR3 is TGTGCCAGCAGCCGGCGGGGATCTTCTGGAAACACCATATATTTT. Translated, it gives CASSRRGSSGNTIYF.

About this clone: This likely reflects a read error, since a far larger clone is one base away. V usage is TRBV5-1 and J usage is TRBJ2-7; D unclear. Germline CDR1 SGHRS, CDR2 YFSETQ. The CDR3 is 14 amino acids. With 0 bases removed from V and 6 bases from J, the gap between germline ends came to 13 bases. The DNA of the CDR3 is TGCGCCAGCAGCTTGGCCAGTGTTAGGCCCGAGCAGTACTTC. It specifies CASSLASVRPEQYF.

The rearrangement uses TRBV29-1 and TRBJ2-5, with a possible D match to TRBD1 (6 bases). The V end was cut by 5 bases, the J end by 11 bases, with 21 bases between. CDR3 length equals 13 residues. CDR1 and CDR2 (germline): SQVTM, ANQGSEA. This CDR3 reads CSVRGGEVWEQYF. The DNA for the CDR3 is TGCAGCGTTAGAGGGGGTGAGGTTTGGGAGCAGTACTTC.

This clone appeared a few times. J is TRBJ1-4 and V is TRBV18; D is undetermined. The germline V gene encodes CDR1 KGHSH and CDR2 LQKENI. The length of the CDR3 is 13 residues. Trimming removed 4 bases from V and 11 bases from J, with 14 bases in between. CDR3: CASSLGRREKLFF. DNA of the CDR3: TGTGCCAGCTCACTCGGGCGTCGGGAGAAACTGTTTTTT.

The chain uses TRBV19 and TRBJ2-2, with TRBD2 as a possible D gene (5 bases). Germline CDR1 is LNHDA and CDR2 is SQIVND (reference sequence). V lost 0 bases to trimming and J lost 4 bases, with 18 bases between them. The CDR3 sequence is 18 residues long. CDR3: CASSIDGWGAWGTGELFF. DNA of the CDR3: TGTGCCAGTAGTATAGACGGCTGGGGAGCGTGGGGCACCGGGGAGCTGTTTTTT.

Only a few counts were recorded for this clone. The CDR3 nucleotides read TGTGCCAGCAGCGATGGTCCTCACGTAGGGGAGACCCAGTACTTC. Amino acid sequence: CASSDGPHVGETQYF. The rearrangement uses TRBV9 and TRBJ2-5; no firm D call. With 3 bases removed from V and 5 bases from J, the gap between germline ends came to 17 bases. CDR1 is SGDLS and CDR2 is YYNGEE in the germline V gene. There are 15 residues in the CDR3.

This clone has a single count. This chain joins TRBV4-3 and TRBJ2-3; no firm D call. Germline assignment: CDR1 LGHNA and CDR2 YSLEER. This CDR3 is 15 amino acids long. The V and J ends lost 0 bases and 3 bases respectively, with 10 bases between them. The CDR3 DNA is TGCGCCAGCAGCCAAGATCGGTACCCAACAGATACGCAGTATTTT. Protein sequence: CASSQDRYPTDTQYF.

The gene calls are TRBV29-1 and TRBJ2-5, with TRBD1 matching over 9 bases. The germline V gene encodes CDR1 SQVTM and CDR2 ANQGSEA. The CDR3 totals 14 residues. V lost 4 bases to trimming and J lost 3 bases; unmatched junction nucleotides: 6. The CDR3 DNA sequence: TGCAGCGTTGGACTCGGGACAGGGAAAGAGACCCAGTACTTC. Translating it yields CSVGLGTGKETQYF.

For this clone: At the DNA level, this CDR3 is encoded by other sequences in the same sample as well. The V gene is TRBV11-1, the J gene TRBJ1-1; D gene uncertain. The V and J ends lost 3 bases and 0 bases respectively, with 5 bases between them. The CDR3 has 13 residues. Germline-derived CDR1 and CDR2 are SGHAT and FQDESV (reference sequence). The CDR3 protein is CASSLQLNTEAFF. The DNA for the CDR3 is TGTGCCAGCAGCTTGCAGCTGAACACTGAAGCTTTCTTT.

The chain joins TRBV7-2 to TRBJ1-1; D gene unclear. Per germline, CDR1 SGHTA and CDR2 FQGNSA. Between the trimmed V and J ends, which lost 8 bases and 11 bases, there was a span of 18 bases. The CDR3 runs 12 residues. DNA for the CDR3: TGTGCCAGCTCGCATATCCGCTCTGGGGCTTTCTTT. Translated: CASSHIRSGAFF.

The chain carries TRBV7-2 and TRBJ2-6; TRBD2 might be the D (5 bases). Deletions cut 5 bases from V and 4 bases from J, with 15 bases between. Germline V gives CDR1 SGHTA, CDR2 FQGNSA. This CDR3 contains 16 residues. The CDR3 protein is CASSQDLGSGANVLTF. In DNA, the CDR3 is TGTGCCAGCAGCCAAGATCTAGGGAGCGGGGCCAACGTCCTGACTTTC.

This chain connects TRBV4-3 to TRBJ2-3; D remains unclear. Between the trimmed V and J ends, which lost 4 bases and 2 bases, there was a span of 10 bases. CDR3 length: 14 residues. CDR1 is LGHNA and CDR2 is YSLEER in the germline V gene. The CDR3 loop reads CASSPLGYTDTQYF. CDR3 nucleotide sequence: TGCGCCAGCAGCCCGCTCGGGTACACAGATACGCAGTATTTT.

This chain connects TRBV14 to TRBJ1-3; possible D gene TRBD1, 6 bases. CDR1 is SGHDN, CDR2 FVKESK, per germline. The CDR3 is 13 amino acids. V lost 8 bases and J lost 2, with 10 bases in between. DNA for the CDR3: TGTGCCAGCTCATGGACAGCTGGAAACACCATATATTTT. Translation gives CASSWTAGNTIYF. Full variable domain (remainder filled in from reference TRBV14 and TRBJ1-3): EAGVTQFPSHSVIEKGQTVTLRCDPISGHDNLYWYRRVMGKEIKFLLHFVKESKQDESGMPNNRFLAERTGGTYSTLKVQPAELEDSGVYFCASSWTAGNTIYFGEGSWLTVV.

The chain employs TRBV4-3 and TRBJ2-7, with no clear D. V was trimmed by 1 base and J by 4 bases, leaving 8 bases between them. The length of the CDR3 is 13 residues. The germline V gene encodes CDR1 LGHNA and CDR2 YSLEER. In nucleotides, the CDR3 is TGCGCCAGCAGCCAAGGGAAAGGTTACGAGCAGTACTTC. It specifies CASSQGKGYEQYF.

The chain carries TRBV7-2 and TRBJ1-5, with D possibly TRBD1 on 6 matching bases. The germline V gene encodes CDR1 SGHTA and CDR2 FQGNSA. Trimming removed 3 bases at V and 1 base at J, with 10 bases between. The CDR3 covers 15 residues. As DNA, the CDR3 is TGTGCCAGCAGCTTCGGCAGGGGAAGCAATCAGCCCCAGCATTTT. The encoded protein is CASSFGRGSNQPQHF.

The chain employs TRBV28 and TRBJ2-3; TRBD2 matches at 11 bases. The CDR3 runs to 17 residues. The V segment lost 5 bases and the J segment 5 bases; nucleotides outside the gene matches: 12. Germline CDR1 is MDHEN and CDR2 is SYDVKM. The CDR3 loop reads CASSPPSGRPGVDTQYF. In DNA, the CDR3 is TGTGCCAGCAGTCCACCTAGCGGGAGGCCAGGGGTAGATACGCAGTATTTT.

The V gene is TRBV11-2, the J gene TRBJ2-5, with a possible D match to TRBD2 (6 bases). The ends were cut back, 5 bases at V and 0 bases at J, with 16 bases in the middle. Germline loops: CDR1 SGHAT, CDR2 FQNNGV. This CDR3 spans 16 amino acids. The CDR3, as DNA: TGTGCCAGCAGCCCCCCGGCGGGGTTGTACCAAGAGACCCAGTACTTC. Its protein is CASSPPAGLYQETQYF.